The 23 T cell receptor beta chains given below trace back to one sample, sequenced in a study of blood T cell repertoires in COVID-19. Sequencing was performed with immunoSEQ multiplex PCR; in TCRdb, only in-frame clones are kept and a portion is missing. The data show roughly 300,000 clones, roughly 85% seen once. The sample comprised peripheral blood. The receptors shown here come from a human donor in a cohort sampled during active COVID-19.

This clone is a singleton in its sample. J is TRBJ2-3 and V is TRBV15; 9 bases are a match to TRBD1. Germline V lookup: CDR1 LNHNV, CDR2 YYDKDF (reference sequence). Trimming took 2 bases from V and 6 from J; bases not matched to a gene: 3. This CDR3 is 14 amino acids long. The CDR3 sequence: CATSRRQGDDTQYF. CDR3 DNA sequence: TGTGCCACCAGCAGACGACAGGGGGACGATACGCAGTATTTT.

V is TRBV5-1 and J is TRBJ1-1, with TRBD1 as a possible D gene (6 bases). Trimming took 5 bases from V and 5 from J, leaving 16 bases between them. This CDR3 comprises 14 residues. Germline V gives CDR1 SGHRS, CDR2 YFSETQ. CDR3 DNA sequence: TGCGCCAGCAGTCTATCCCAGGGGATAACTGAAGCTTTCTTT. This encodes CASSLSQGITEAFF.

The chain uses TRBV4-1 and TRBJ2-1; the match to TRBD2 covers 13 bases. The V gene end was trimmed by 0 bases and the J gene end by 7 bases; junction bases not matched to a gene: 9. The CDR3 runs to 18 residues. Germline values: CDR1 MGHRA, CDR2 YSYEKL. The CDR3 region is CASSQEGVGGLAGNEQFF. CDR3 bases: TGCGCCAGCAGCCAAGAAGGAGTAGGGGGACTAGCGGGGAATGAGCAGTTCTTC.

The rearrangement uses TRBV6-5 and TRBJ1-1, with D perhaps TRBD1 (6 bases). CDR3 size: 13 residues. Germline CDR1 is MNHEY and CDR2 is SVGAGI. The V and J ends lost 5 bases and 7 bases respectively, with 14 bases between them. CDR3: CASSPLTGFEAFF. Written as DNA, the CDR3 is TGTGCCAGCAGTCCTCTTACAGGGTTTGAAGCTTTCTTT.

The CDR3 DNA reads as TGTGCCAGCAGCTTTAACCGGGACACCGGCAATGAAAAACTGTTTTTT. Protein sequence: CASSFNRDTGNEKLFF. The rearrangement joins TRBV7-9 to TRBJ1-4, with D perhaps matching TRBD1 (6 bases). Germline V gene sequence: CDR1 SEHNR, CDR2 FQNEAQ (reference sequence). Trimming removed 3 bases at V and 5 bases at J, with 16 bases between. The length of the CDR3 is 16 residues.

Here the CDR3 reads CASSIPNAGVRGEQFF. CDR3 nucleotide sequence: TGTGCCAGTAGTATCCCCAATGCAGGCGTACGTGGTGAGCAGTTCTTC. The chain has TRBV19 and TRBJ2-1; D uncertain. Trimming stripped 3 bases from V and 9 bases from J, with 21 bases between. There are 16 residues in the CDR3. Germline V CDR1 and CDR2: LNHDA, SQIVND (reference sequence).

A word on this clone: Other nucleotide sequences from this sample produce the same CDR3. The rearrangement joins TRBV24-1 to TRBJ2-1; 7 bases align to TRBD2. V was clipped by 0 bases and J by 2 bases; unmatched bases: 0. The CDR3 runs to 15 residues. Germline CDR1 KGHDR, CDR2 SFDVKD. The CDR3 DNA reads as TGTGCCACCAGTGATTTGGGGGGGGCCTACAATGAGCAGTTCTTC. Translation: CATSDLGGAYNEQFF.

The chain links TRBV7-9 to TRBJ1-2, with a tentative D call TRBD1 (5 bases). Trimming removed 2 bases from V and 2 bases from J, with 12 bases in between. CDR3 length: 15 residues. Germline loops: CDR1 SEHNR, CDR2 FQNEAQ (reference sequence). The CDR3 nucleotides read TGTGCCAGCAGCTTACGCGACAGCCCAAACTATGGCTACACCTTC. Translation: CASSLRDSPNYGYTF.

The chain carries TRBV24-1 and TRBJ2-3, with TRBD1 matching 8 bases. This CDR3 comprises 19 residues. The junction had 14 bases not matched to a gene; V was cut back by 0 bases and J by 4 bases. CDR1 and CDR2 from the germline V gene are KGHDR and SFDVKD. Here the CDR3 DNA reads TGTGCCACCAGTGATTTGCGGACAGGGACGTCGGGCATCGCAGATACGCAGTATTTT. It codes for CATSDLRTGTSGIADTQYF.

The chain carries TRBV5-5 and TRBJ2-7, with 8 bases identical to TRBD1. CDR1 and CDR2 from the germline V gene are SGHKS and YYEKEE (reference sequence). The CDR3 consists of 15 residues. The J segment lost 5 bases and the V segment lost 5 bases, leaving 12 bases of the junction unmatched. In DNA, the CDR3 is TGTGCCAGCAGATCCAGGGGGCAGGGTGGCGACGAGCAGTACTTC. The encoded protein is CASRSRGQGGDEQYF.

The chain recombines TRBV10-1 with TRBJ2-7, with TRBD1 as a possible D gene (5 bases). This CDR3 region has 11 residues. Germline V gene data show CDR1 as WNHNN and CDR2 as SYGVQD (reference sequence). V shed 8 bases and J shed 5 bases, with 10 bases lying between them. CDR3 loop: CASGEGDEQYF. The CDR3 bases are TGCGCCAGCGGCGAAGGGGACGAGCAGTACTTC.

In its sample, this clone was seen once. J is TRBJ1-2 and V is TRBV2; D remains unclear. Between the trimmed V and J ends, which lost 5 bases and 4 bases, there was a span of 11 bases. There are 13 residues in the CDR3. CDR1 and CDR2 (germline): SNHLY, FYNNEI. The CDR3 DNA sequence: TGTGCCAGCAGTAGAACAGCTATCTATGGCTACACCTTC. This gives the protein CASSRTAIYGYTF.

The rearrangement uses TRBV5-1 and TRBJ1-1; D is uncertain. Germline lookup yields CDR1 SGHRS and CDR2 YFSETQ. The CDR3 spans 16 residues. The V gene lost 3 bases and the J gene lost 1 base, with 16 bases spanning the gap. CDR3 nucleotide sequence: TGCGCCAGCAGCTGGTTCCCACTCTCAGGGAACACTGAAGCTTTCTTT. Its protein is CASSWFPLSGNTEAFF. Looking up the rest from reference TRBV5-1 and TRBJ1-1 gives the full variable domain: KAGVTQTPRYLIKTRGQQVTLSCSPISGHRSVSWYQQTPGQGLQFLFEYFSETQRNKGNFPGRFSGRQFSNSRSEMNVSTLELGDSALYLCASSWFPLSGNTEAFFGQGTRLTVV.

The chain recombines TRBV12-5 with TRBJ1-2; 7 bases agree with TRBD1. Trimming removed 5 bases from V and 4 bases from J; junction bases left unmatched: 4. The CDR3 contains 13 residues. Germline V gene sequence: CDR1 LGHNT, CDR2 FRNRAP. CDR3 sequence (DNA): TGTGCTAGTGGTGTCACAGGGGCCTATGGCTACACCTTC. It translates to CASGVTGAYGYTF.

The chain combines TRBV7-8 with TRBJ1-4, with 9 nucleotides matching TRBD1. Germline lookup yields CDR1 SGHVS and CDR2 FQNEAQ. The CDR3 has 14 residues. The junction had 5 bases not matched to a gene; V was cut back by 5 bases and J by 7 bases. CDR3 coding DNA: TGTGCCAGCAGCAACAGGGGGCTAGGTGAAAAACTGTTTTTT. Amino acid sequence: CASSNRGLGEKLFF.

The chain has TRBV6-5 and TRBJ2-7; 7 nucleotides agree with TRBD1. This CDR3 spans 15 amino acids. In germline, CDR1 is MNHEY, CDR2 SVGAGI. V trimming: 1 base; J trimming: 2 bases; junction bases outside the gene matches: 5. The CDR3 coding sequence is TGTGCCAGCAGTTACTTGGGACAGAAGCCCTACGAGCAGTACTTC. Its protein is CASSYLGQKPYEQYF.

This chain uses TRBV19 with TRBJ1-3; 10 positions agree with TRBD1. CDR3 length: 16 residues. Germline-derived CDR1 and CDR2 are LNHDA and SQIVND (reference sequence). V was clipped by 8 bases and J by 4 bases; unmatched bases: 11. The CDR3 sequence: CASGTRQGAFGNTIYF. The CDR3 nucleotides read TGTGCCAGTGGGACACGACAGGGGGCGTTCGGAAACACCATATATTTT.

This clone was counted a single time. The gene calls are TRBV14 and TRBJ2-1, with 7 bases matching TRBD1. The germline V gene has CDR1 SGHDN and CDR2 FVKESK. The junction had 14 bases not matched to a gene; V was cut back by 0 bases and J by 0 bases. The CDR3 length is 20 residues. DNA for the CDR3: TGTGCCAGCAGCCAAGATAAAGTTTGGACAGGTAGCCCCTCCTACAATGAGCAGTTCTTC. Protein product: CASSQDKVWTGSPSYNEQFF.

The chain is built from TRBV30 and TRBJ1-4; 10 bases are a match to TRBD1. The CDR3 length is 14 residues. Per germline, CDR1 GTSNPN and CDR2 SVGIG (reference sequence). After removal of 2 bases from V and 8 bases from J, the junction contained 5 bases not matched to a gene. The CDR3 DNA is TGTGCCTGGAGTTGGGGACAGGGGAGGGAAAAACTGTTTTTT. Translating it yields CAWSWGQGREKLFF.

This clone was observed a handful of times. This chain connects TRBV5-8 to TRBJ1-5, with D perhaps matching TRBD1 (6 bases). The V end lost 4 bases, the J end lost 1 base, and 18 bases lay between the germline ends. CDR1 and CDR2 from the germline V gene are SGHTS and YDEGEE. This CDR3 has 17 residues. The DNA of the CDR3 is TGTGCCAGCAGCATAACAGGGTTTACGTTCAGCAATCAGCCCCAGCATTTT. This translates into CASSITGFTFSNQPQHF.

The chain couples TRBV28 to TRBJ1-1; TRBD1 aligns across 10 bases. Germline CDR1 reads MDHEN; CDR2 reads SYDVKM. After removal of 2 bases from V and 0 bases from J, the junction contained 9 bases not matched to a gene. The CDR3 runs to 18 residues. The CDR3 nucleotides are TGTGCCAGCAGTTTAAACCAGGACAGGGGGGAGCTGAACACTGAAGCTTTCTTT. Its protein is CASSLNQDRGELNTEAFF.

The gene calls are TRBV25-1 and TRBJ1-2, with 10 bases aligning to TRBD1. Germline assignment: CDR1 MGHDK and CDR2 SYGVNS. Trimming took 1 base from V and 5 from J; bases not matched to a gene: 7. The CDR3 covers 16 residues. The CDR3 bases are TGTGCCAGCAGTGAATTGGGACAGGGGCGTGGATATGGCTACACCTTC. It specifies CASSELGQGRGYGYTF.

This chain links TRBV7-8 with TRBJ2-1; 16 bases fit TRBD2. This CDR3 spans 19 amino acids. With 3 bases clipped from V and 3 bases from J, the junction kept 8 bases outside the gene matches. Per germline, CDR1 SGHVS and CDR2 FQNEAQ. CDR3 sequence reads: CASSLGLAGGPESYNEQFF. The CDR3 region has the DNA TGTGCCAGCAGCTTGGGACTAGCGGGGGGGCCCGAAAGCTACAATGAGCAGTTCTTC.